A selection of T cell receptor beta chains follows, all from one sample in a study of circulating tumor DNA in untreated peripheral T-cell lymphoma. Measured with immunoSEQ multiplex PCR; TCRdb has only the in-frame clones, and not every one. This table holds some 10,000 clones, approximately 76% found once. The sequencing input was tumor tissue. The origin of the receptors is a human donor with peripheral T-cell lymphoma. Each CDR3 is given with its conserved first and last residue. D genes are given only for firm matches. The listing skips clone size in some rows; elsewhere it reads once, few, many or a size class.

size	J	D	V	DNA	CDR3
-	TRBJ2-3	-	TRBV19	TGTGCCAGTTCTGCGGGGGCCACAGATACGCAGTATTTT	CASSAGATDTQYF
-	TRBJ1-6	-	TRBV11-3	TGTGCCAGCAGCTCAAGCTCCTATAATTCACCCCTCCACTTT	CASSSSSYNSPLHF
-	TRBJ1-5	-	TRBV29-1	TGCAGCGCCGCAGAGACAAGCAATCAGCCCCAGCATTTT	CSAAETSNQPQHF
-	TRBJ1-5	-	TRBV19	TGTGCCAGTAGTATAATCACTTACAATCAGCCCCAGCATTTT	CASSIITYNQPQHF
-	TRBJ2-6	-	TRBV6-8	TGTGCCAGCAGTGACCGGGCGCATCCGGGGGCCAACGTCCTGACTTTC	CASSDRAHPGANVLTF
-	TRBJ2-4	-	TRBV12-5	TGTGCTAGTGGTTTGGGGGGTGACACCAAAGCCAAAAACATTCAGTACTTC	CASGLGGDTKAKNIQYF
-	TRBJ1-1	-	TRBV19	TGTGCCAGTAGTATAGTTGTGGTGGGCAGAAACACTGAAGCTTTCTTT	CASSIVVVGRNTEAFF
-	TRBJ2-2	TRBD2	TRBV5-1	TGCGCCAGCAGCTTGGTACTAGCGGGTACCGGGGAGCTGTTTTTT	CASSLVLAGTGELFF
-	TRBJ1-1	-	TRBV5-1	TGCGCCAGCAGCCTCGGGACACTGAACACTGAAGCTTTCTTT	CASSLGTLNTEAFF
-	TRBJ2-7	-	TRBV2	TGTGCCAGCAGTGAAGCGCAGGCAGGACTGATGGACGAGCAGTACTTC	CASSEAQAGLMDEQYF
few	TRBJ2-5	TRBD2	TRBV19	TGTGCCAGTAGTATAGGGCTAGCGGGGATGAGTAGGGAGACCCAGTACTTC	CASSIGLAGMSRETQYF
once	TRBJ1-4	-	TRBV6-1	TGTGCCAGCAGTGAAGAGTGGGGGGCCCCTAAAAATGAAAAACTGTTTTTT	CASSEEWGAPKNEKLFF
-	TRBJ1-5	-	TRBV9	TGTGCCAGCAGCGTAGACCCTTATCAGCCCCAGCATTTT	CASSVDPYQPQHF
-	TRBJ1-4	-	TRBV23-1	TGCGCCAGCAGCAGCGGACTCACCGCAGGTGAAAAACTGTTTTTT	CASSSGLTAGEKLFF
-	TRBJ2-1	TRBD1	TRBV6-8	TGTGCCAGCAGTTACCGAGCCGTGACAGGGGGATTGAATGAGCAGTTCTTC	CASSYRAVTGGLNEQFF
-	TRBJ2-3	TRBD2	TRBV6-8	TGTGCCATCAGTGGGCGGGGGGGAGGCACAGATACGCAGTATTTT	CAISGRGGGTDTQYF
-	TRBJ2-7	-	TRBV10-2	TGCGCCAGCAGTGATTACATAACCTACGAGCAGTACTTC	CASSDYITYEQYF
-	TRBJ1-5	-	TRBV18	TGTGCCAGCTCACTTACTCGGGGCACTTACGCAACCCAGCATTTT	CASSLTRGTYATQHF
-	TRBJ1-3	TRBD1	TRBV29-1	TGCAGCGTTCGGACAGGGGGCAACACCATATATTTT	CSVRTGGNTIYF
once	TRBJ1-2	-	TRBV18	TGTGCCAGCTCACCTCCCGGCAGGGCCCATGGGGGCTACACCTTC	CASSPPGRAHGGYTF
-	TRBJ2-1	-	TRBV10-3	TGTGCCATCAGTGAGTTGACCCCTGGAGCCAATGAGCAGTTCTTC	CAISELTPGANEQFF
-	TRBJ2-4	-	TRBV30	TGTGCCTGGAGTTACCCAAAGCCGGTTCGTAAGTACTTC	CAWSYPKPVRKYF
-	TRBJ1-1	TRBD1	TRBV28	TGTGCCAGCAGTTTGAACAGGGGATATCGATGGACTGAAGCTTTCTTT	CASSLNRGYRWTEAFF
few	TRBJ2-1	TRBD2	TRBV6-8	TGTGCCATCAGTCCCCTAGCGGGGGTGTCAAATGAGCAGTTCTTC	CAISPLAGVSNEQFF
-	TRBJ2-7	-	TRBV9	TGTGCCAGCAGCGTAGCCCCCGGGGAGTCCTACGAGCAGTACTTC	CASSVAPGESYEQYF
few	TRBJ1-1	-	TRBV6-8	TGTGCCAGCAGTGGGCCACTGACAGGATTTGAAGCTTTCTTT	CASSGPLTGFEAFF
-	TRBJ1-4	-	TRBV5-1	TGCGCCAGCAGCTTGGCTGACGGGGAATGGGGTAATGAAAAACTGTTTTTT	CASSLADGEWGNEKLFF
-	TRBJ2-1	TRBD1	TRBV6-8	TGTGCCAGCAGTTATACCGGACAGGGGGCAGTATATGAGCAGTTCTTC	CASSYTGQGAVYEQFF
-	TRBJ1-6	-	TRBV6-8	TGTGCCAGCGAGGTCCCAGGGCCGATATTCCCCCTCCACTTT	CASEVPGPIFPLHF
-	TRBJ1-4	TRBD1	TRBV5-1	TGCGCCAGCCGGAAGACAGGGGCTAATGAAAAACTGTTTTTT	CASRKTGANEKLFF
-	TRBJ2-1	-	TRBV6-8	TGTGCCAGCAGTGCCCGGAGTTACAATGAGCAGTTCTTC	CASSARSYNEQFF
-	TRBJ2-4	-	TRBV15	TGTGCCACCAGCCAACCTCGGGGAATAGCCAAAAACATTCAGTACTTC	CATSQPRGIAKNIQYF
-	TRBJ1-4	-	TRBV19	TGTGCCACCAAAAACAGGCCAGCAACTAATGAAAAACTGTTTTTT	CATKNRPATNEKLFF
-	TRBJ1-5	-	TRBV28	TGTGCCAGCAGTTTAAACAGGGCCCCCAATCAGCCCCAGCATTTT	CASSLNRAPNQPQHF
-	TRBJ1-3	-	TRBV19	TGTGCCAGTAGTAGGAAACCGCTCAACTCTGGAAACACCATATATTTT	CASSRKPLNSGNTIYF
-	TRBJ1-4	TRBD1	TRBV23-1	TGCGCCAGCAGCCAAGCGGACAGGGTTAATGAAAAACTGTTTTTT	CASSQADRVNEKLFF
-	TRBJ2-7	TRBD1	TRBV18	TGTGCCAGCTCACCGGGACAGGGGACATCCTACGAGCAGTACTTC	CASSPGQGTSYEQYF
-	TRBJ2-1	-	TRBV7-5	TGTGCCAGCAGCTTGGGGAGGGTAGAGGATGAGCAGTTCTTC	CASSLGRVEDEQFF
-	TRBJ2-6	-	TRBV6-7	TGTGCCAGCAGTAGAGGGGCGCGTTTACAAAGTCGGGCCAACGTCCTGACTTTC	CASSRGARLQSRANVLTF
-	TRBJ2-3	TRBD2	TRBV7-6	TGTGCCAGCAGCTTCCGATATAGCGGGGGGACAGATACGCAGTATTTT	CASSFRYSGGTDTQYF
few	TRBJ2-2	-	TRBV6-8	TGTGCCAGCAGTTACTCGAAGGGCGGCACCGGGGAGCTGTTTTTT	CASSYSKGGTGELFF
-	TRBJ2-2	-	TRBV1	TGCGCCAGCAGCTTGTACACCGGGGAGCTGTTTTTT	CASSLYTGELFF